The rows below give T cell receptor beta chains drawn from one sample of a study of blood T cell repertoires in COVID-19. Profiled with immunoSEQ multiplex PCR; TCRdb holds only in-frame clones, not every one. The sample holds under 250,000 clones; under 90% are singletons and the top ten take around 3.3%. Sequencing was done on a sample of peripheral blood. The origin of the receptors is a woman at least 80 years old with acute or convalescent COVID-19. Both conserved end residues are part of each CDR3. D genes are given only for firm matches. Clone size is stated in some rows and not others, as once, few, many or a class when expanded.

J | D | V | size | DNA | CDR3
TRBJ1-1 | . | TRBV20-1 | few | TGCAGTGCCCAGGGCATAGGGGATTTGCCTTTT | CSAQGIGDLPF
TRBJ2-3 | . | TRBV19 | . | TGTGCCAGCGGACCCCAGGGAAGAGTTGCAGATACGCAGTATTTT | CASGPQGRVADTQYF
TRBJ2-2 | TRBD1 | TRBV5-1 | once | TGCGCCAGCGATCCCGGGACAGGGACCGGGGAGCTGTTTTTT | CASDPGTGTGELFF
TRBJ1-6 | . | TRBV18 | . | TGTGCCAGCTCACTCACGGGGGATGATTCACCCCTCCACTTT | CASSLTGDDSPLHF
TRBJ1-2 | . | TRBV19 | . | TGTGCCAGTAGTAAATACGGGACATCTGTTAACTATGGCTACACCTTC | CASSKYGTSVNYGYTF
TRBJ2-7 | . | TRBV7-9 | . | TGTGCCAGCAGCCGTTCCGGGGGGACAAATACCTACGAGCAGTACTTC | CASSRSGGTNTYEQYF
TRBJ1-4 | . | TRBV28 | . | TGTGCCAGCAGTTCCCCTGCTAATGAAAAACTGTTTTTT | CASSSPANEKLFF
TRBJ2-7 | . | TRBV18 | once | TGTGCCAGCTCTCCCGGACAGACCTACGAGCAGTACTTC | CASSPGQTYEQYF
TRBJ1-5 | TRBD1 | TRBV24-1 | once | TGTGCCACCAGTTCTCCCGGGACAGGGAAGGATCAGCCCCAGCATTTT | CATSSPGTGKDQPQHF
TRBJ2-7 | . | TRBV6-1 | few | TGTGCCAGCAGTGAGAGATACCTTTTGAACGAGCAGTACTTC | CASSERYLLNEQYF
TRBJ1-6 | . | TRBV27 | . | TGTGCCAGCAGTTCCCCGACACCGGGGAATTCACCCCTCCACTTT | CASSSPTPGNSPLHF
TRBJ1-5 | . | TRBV2 | few | TGTGCCAGCAGCGTTCTCCGGGATCAGCCCCAGCATTTT | CASSVLRDQPQHF
TRBJ1-1 | . | TRBV11-2 | . | TGTGCCAGCAGCTTCCAGGAAAACACTGAAGCTTTCTTT | CASSFQENTEAFF
TRBJ1-3 | TRBD1 | TRBV6-1 | . | TGTGCCAGCAGTGTAGCAGGGGGTCGTGGAAACACCATATATTTT | CASSVAGGRGNTIYF
TRBJ1-2 | TRBD1 | TRBV2 | . | TGTGCCATCTCAGGGGGCACCTCCTATGGCTACACCTTC | CAISGGTSYGYTF
TRBJ1-3 | TRBD1 | TRBV2 | . | TGTGCCAGCAGTGGGGACAGGGTTTCTGGAAACACCATATATTTT | CASSGDRVSGNTIYF
TRBJ2-5 | . | TRBV12-3/TRBV12-4 | . | TGTGCCAGCAGCCTCCGGGAGACCCAGTACTTC | CASSLRETQYF
TRBJ2-2 | . | TRBV5-1 | few | TGCGCCAGCAGCTTCCAGGGCGGCACCGGGGAGCTGTTTTTT | CASSFQGGTGELFF
TRBJ2-7 | TRBD2 | TRBV5-4 | . | TGTGCCAGCAGCTTGGCTAGCGGGGGAGCCTACGAGCAGTACTTC | CASSLASGGAYEQYF
TRBJ2-2 | . | TRBV11-3 | . | TGTGCCAGCAGCTTAGATTTAAGGAGATCCGGGGAGCTGTTTTTT | CASSLDLRRSGELFF
TRBJ2-5 | TRBD2 | TRBV11-2 | . | TGTGCCAGCAGCTTACGGGGACTAGCGGGGGGGACAGGCACGGAGACCCAGTACTTC | CASSLRGLAGGTGTETQYF
TRBJ1-5 | . | TRBV10-1 | . | TGCGCCAGCAGTGAGTCGAGGAGGGGCGGAACTCCAAATAGCAATCAGCCCCAGCATTTT | CASSESRRGGTPNSNQPQHF
TRBJ2-3 | . | TRBV7-9 | . | TGTGCCAGCAGCTCCTCCCCTCCAGATACGCAGTATTTT | CASSSSPPDTQYF
TRBJ1-2 | . | TRBV5-6 | . | TGTGCCAGCAGCCCGGGGCGTACAGGGACCACCTCTTATGGCTACACCTTC | CASSPGRTGTTSYGYTF
TRBJ2-7 | TRBD1 | TRBV4-2 | . | TGTGCCAGCAGCCAAGATACAGGGGCTTTTGGCTACGAGCAGTACTTC | CASSQDTGAFGYEQYF
TRBJ1-2 | . | TRBV6-6 | . | TGTGCCAGCAGTTATATTCAGGGCGGCTACACCTTC | CASSYIQGGYTF
TRBJ1-3 | . | TRBV10-3 | . | TGTGCCATCAGTGCCGGCGGGGAAGCTGGAAACACCATATATTTT | CAISAGGEAGNTIYF
TRBJ2-5 | TRBD1 | TRBV7-9 | . | TGTGCCAGCAGCTTATTTAGAGGGGGCGTCCAAGAGACCCAGTACTTC | CASSLFRGGVQETQYF
TRBJ2-7 | . | TRBV11-2 | . | TGTGCCAGCAGCTTAGTAGTTGGGGGGGCCCTCTCCTACGAGCAGTACTTC | CASSLVVGGALSYEQYF
TRBJ2-7 | . | TRBV12-3/TRBV12-4 | . | TGTGCCAGCACCCGAGGGCACGGGCAGTACTTC | CASTRGHGQYF
TRBJ1-1 | TRBD1 | TRBV13 | few | TGTGCCAGCAGTTTAGCGACAGGGGTACTGAACACTGAAGCTTTCTTT | CASSLATGVLNTEAFF
TRBJ2-7 | TRBD1 | TRBV10-3 | . | TGTGCCATCAGTGAGTCCCGGGACAGGGGGTACGAGCAGTACTTC | CAISESRDRGYEQYF
TRBJ1-2 | TRBD1 | TRBV5-4 | . | TGTGCCAGCAGCCTAGAAGACAGGGGGTATGGCTACACCTTC | CASSLEDRGYGYTF
TRBJ2-7 | . | TRBV24-1 | . | TGTGCCACCAGCAGACGACAGGACCCCTCCTACGAGCAGTACTTC | CATSRRQDPSYEQYF
TRBJ2-7 | TRBD1 | TRBV28 | . | TGTGCCAGCATCGGACAGGGCCGTACCTACGAGCAGTACTTC | CASIGQGRTYEQYF
TRBJ1-3 | . | TRBV5-1 | . | TGCGCCAGCAGTCCACCTACAGGGCTCGGTGGAAACACCATATATTTT | CASSPPTGLGGNTIYF
TRBJ2-5 | TRBD1 | TRBV2 | . | TGTGCCAGCAGTGGGGAAGGGACAGAAGAGACCCAGTACTTC | CASSGEGTEETQYF
TRBJ2-3 | TRBD2 | TRBV7-2 | . | TGTGCCAGCACCCTACTAGCGGGGGCCCGCACAGATACGCAGTATTTT | CASTLLAGARTDTQYF
TRBJ2-3 | TRBD2 | TRBV9 | . | TGTGCCAGCAGCGTAGTTCCGGGGGGGAAAGATACGCAGTATTTT | CASSVVPGGKDTQYF
TRBJ1-3 | TRBD1 | TRBV3-1/TRBV3-2 | . | TGTGCCAGCAGCCACACAGGGGAGTCCTCCGGAAACACCATATATTTT | CASSHTGESSGNTIYF
TRBJ2-3 | TRBD2 | TRBV6-6 | . | TGTGCCAGCACAGGTAGCGGGGGGGTTCTAGATACGCAGTATTTT | CASTGSGGVLDTQYF
TRBJ2-1 | . | TRBV29-1 | . | TGCAGCGTTTACAGGGTTTACGAGCAGTTCTTC | CSVYRVYEQFF
TRBJ1-5 | . | TRBV5-5 | once | TGTGCCAGCAGCTTGGTGGTGAGGGGCAATCAGCCCCAGCATTTT | CASSLVVRGNQPQHF
TRBJ2-7 | . | TRBV15 | . | TGTGCCACCAGCAGAGATCTGGTGTTAGGACACGTCTACGAGCAGTACTTC | CATSRDLVLGHVYEQYF
TRBJ2-1 | TRBD1 | TRBV6-6 | . | TGTGCCAGCGTATCGGGACAGGGGGCGGGTGAGCAGTTCTTC | CASVSGQGAGEQFF
TRBJ2-7 | TRBD1 | TRBV9 | . | TGTGCCAGCAGCCTGGGACAGGGAACAAACGAGCAGTACTTC | CASSLGQGTNEQYF